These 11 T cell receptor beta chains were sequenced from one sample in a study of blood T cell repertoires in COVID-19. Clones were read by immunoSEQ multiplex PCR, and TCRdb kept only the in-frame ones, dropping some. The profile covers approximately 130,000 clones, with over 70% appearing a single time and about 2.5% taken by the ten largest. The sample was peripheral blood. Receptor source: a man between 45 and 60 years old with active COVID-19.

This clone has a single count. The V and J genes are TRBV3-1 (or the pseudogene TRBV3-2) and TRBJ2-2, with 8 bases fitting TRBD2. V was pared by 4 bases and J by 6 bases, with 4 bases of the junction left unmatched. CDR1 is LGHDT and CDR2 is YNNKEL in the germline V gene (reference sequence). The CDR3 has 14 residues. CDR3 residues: CASSLRGGAGELFF. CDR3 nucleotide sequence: TGTGCCAGCAGCCTCCGGGGGGGCGCCGGGGAGCTGTTTTTT.

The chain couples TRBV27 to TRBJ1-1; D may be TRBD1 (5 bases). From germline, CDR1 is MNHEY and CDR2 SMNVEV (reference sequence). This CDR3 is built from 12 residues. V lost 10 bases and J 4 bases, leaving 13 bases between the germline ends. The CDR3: CATSDRLTEAFF. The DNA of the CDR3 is TGTGCCACTAGTGACAGACTCACTGAAGCTTTCTTT.

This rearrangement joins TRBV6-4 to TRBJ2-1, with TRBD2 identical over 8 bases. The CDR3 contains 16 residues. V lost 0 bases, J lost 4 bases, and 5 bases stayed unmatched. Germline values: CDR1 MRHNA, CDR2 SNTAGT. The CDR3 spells CASSDSKRGLYNEQFF. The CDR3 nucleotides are TGTGCCAGCAGTGACTCAAAGCGGGGGCTTTACAATGAGCAGTTCTTC.

CDR3 nucleotides: TGTGCCAGCAGCCTAGGGACTGGCTACAATGAGCAGTTCTTC. Encoded protein: CASSLGTGYNEQFF. The chain joins TRBV27 to TRBJ2-1, with D tentatively TRBD2 (6 bases). V was shortened by 6 bases and J by 3 bases, with 12 bases between the two germline ends. CDR1 is MNHEY and CDR2 is SMNVEV in the germline V gene (reference sequence). This CDR3 region has 14 residues.

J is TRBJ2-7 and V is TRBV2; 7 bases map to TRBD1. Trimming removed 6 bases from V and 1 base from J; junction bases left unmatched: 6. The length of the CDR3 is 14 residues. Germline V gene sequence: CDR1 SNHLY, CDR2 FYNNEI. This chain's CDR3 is CASRDPTGSYEQYF. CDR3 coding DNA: TGTGCCAGCAGAGATCCGACAGGGTCCTACGAGCAGTACTTC.

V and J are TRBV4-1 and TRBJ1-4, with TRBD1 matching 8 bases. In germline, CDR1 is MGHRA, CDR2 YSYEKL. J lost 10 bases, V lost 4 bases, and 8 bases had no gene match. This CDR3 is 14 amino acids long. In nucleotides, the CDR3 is TGCGCCAGCAGCCGCGGACAGGGAGGGGGAAAACTGTTTTTT. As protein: CASSRGQGGGKLFF.

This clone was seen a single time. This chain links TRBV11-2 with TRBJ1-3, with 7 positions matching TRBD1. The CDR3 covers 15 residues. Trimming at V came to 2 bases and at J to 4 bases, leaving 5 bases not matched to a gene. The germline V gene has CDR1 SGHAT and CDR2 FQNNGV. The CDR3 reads CASSLNRGSGNTIYF. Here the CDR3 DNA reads TGTGCCAGCAGCTTAAACAGGGGTTCCGGAAACACCATATATTTT.

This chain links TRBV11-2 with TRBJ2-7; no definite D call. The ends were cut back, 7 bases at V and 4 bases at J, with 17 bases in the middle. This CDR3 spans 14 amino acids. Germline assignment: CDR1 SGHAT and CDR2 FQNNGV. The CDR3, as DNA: TGTGCCAGCACTCTGGGTCCTAGTGGTTACGAGCAGTACTTC. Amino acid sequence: CASTLGPSGYEQYF. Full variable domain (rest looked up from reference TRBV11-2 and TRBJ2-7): EAGVAQSPRYKIIEKRQSVAFWCNPISGHATLYWYQQILGQGPKLLIQFQNNGVVDDSQLPKDRFSAERLKGVDSTLKIQPAKLEDSAVYLCASTLGPSGYEQYFGPGTRLTVT.

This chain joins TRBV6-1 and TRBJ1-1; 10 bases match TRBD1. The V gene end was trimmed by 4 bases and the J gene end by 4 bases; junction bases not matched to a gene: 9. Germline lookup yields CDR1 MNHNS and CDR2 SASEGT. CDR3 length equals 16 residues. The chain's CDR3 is CASSAGTGEVRTEAFF. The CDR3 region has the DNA TGTGCCAGCAGTGCCGGGACAGGGGAAGTCCGCACTGAAGCTTTCTTT.

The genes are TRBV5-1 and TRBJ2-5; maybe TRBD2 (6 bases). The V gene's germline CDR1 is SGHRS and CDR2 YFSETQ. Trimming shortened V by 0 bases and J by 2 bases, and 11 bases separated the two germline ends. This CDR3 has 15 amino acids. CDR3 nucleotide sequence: TGCGCCAGCAGCTTGGGGCGGGGAAGACAAGAGACCCAGTACTTC. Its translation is CASSLGRGRQETQYF.

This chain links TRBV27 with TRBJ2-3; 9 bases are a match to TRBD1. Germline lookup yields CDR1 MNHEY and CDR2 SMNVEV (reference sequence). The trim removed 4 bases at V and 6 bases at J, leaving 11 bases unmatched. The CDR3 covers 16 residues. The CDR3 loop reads CASSSMGGTGSDTQYF. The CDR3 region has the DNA TGTGCCAGCAGTTCCATGGGGGGGACAGGGTCCGATACGCAGTATTTT.